These 21 T cell receptor beta chains came from one sample sequenced in a study of T cells in Graves' hyperthyroidism and ophthalmopathy. Amplified regions were TCR beta CDR3 sequences from RNA transcripts. The primer set for the first-round RT-PCR of the TCR CDR3 was HTBI. TCRdb independently ran MiXCR on the multiplex PCR reads; one entry per CDR3 protein. The data hold some 400,000 distinct CDR3 sequences, with more than 11% observed a single time. The specimen was blood. The receptors come from a woman aged 55 to 70 with Graves' hyperthyroidism.

This chain connects TRBV19 to TRBJ1-1; the D gene is possibly TRBD1 (6 bases). Per the germline V gene, CDR1 is LNHDA and CDR2 is SQIVND (reference sequence). The CDR3 runs to 21 residues. The V gene lost 7 bases and the J gene lost 1 base, with 34 bases spanning the gap. DNA of the CDR3: TGTGCCAGTATTCCCCACCGCTTCGTCGGGACAACCAGCTTCGGGAACACTGAAGCTTTCTTT. This codes for CASIPHRFVGTTSFGNTEAFF.

V and J are TRBV4-1 and TRBJ2-3; 9 bases map to TRBD2. Germline V lookup: CDR1 MGHRA, CDR2 YSYEKL. Unmatched junction bases numbered 2, after V lost 2 bases and J lost 2 bases. This CDR3 has 15 residues. The CDR3 DNA is TGCGCCAGCAGCCAACTAGCGGGGCCCACAGATACGCAGTATTTT. It specifies CASSQLAGPTDTQYF.

Ten or more counts support this clonotype. The J gene is TRBJ2-3, the V gene TRBV7-6; 9 bases line up with TRBD1. V was clipped by 4 bases and J by 3 bases; unmatched bases: 14. Germline V gene sequence: CDR1 SGHVS, CDR2 FNYEAQ. This CDR3 spans 18 amino acids. The chain's CDR3 is CASSWLGPGQGLTDTQYF. In DNA form, the CDR3 reads TGTGCCAGCAGCTGGCTGGGACCGGGACAGGGTTTAACAGATACGCAGTATTTT.

Many counts were recorded for this clonotype. V and J are TRBV20-1 and TRBJ2-2, with 12 bases that match TRBD2. CDR1 is DFQATT, CDR2 SNEGSKA, per germline (reference sequence). V lost 6 bases and J lost 1; bases outside the gene matches: 6. The length of the CDR3 is 16 residues. The CDR3 sequence is CSALPTSGRNTGELFF. CDR3 coding DNA: TGCAGTGCCCTGCCGACTAGCGGGAGGAACACCGGGGAGCTGTTTTTT.

This clonotype was counted only a few times. Written as DNA, the CDR3 is TGCGCCAGCAGCCAAGACAAAGACAGTCGGAACACTGAAGCTTTCTTT. It yields the protein CASSQDKDSRNTEAFF. The rearrangement joins TRBV4-1 to TRBJ1-1; D might be TRBD1 (5 bases). The ends were cut back, 0 bases at V and 1 base at J, with 12 bases in the middle. This CDR3 region has 16 residues. Germline assignment: CDR1 MGHRA and CDR2 YSYEKL.

This clonotype came up many times. The genes are TRBV28 and TRBJ2-3; no definite D call. In germline, CDR1 is MDHEN, CDR2 SYDVKM. Trimming stripped 8 bases from V and 3 bases from J, with 21 bases between. This CDR3 spans 16 amino acids. The CDR3 loop is CASDQDPTHGTDTQYF. CDR3 bases: TGTGCCAGCGATCAAGATCCGACACATGGGACAGATACGCAGTATTTT.

The chain couples TRBV24-1 to TRBJ1-3, with D unclear. The CDR3 consists of 12 residues. Trimming cost V 5 bases and J 8 bases, with 9 bases left between them. The V gene's germline CDR1 is KGHDR and CDR2 SFDVKD. CDR3 amino acids: CATSGGRDTIYF. The CDR3 bases are TGTGCCACCAGTGGGGGAAGAGACACCATATATTTT.

This clonotype has ten or more counts. The rearrangement links TRBV27 to TRBJ2-7; D gene uncertain. The CDR3 is 13 residues long. Trimming stripped 7 bases from V and 0 bases from J, with 10 bases between. Germline CDR1 reads MNHEY; CDR2 reads SMNVEV (reference sequence). This chain's CDR3 is CASKDQLSYEQYF. CDR3 nucleotides: TGTGCCAGCAAAGACCAACTCTCCTACGAGCAGTACTTC.

This clonotype was picked up a small number of times. The J gene is TRBJ2-5, the V gene TRBV20-1, with TRBD1 identical over 10 bases. The trim removed 5 bases at V and 4 bases at J, leaving 7 bases unmatched. The CDR3 is made up of 14 amino acids. Per germline, CDR1 DFQATT and CDR2 SNEGSKA (reference sequence). The CDR3 DNA sequence: TGCAGTGCTGAAGGACAGGGGGTCTTAGAGACCCAGTACTTC. Protein product: CSAEGQGVLETQYF.

This clonotype was detected many times. The chain has TRBV28 and TRBJ2-6, with 7 bases fitting TRBD1. Unmatched junction bases numbered 8, after V lost 6 bases and J lost 0 bases. The CDR3 loop spans 17 amino acids. CDR1 MDHEN and CDR2 SYDVKM come from the germline V gene. Written as DNA, the CDR3 is TGTGCCAGCAGGGCCCGGGACAGTTCCTCTGGGGCCAACGTCCTGACTTTC. Amino acids: CASRARDSSSGANVLTF.

The chain is built from TRBV19 and TRBJ2-2; D possibly uses TRBD1 or TRBD2 (5 bases each). Germline-derived CDR1 and CDR2 are LNHDA and SQIVND (reference sequence). V was trimmed by 5 bases and J by 6 bases, leaving 16 bases between them. The CDR3 has 15 amino acids. CDR3 DNA sequence: TGTGCCAGTAGTGTAGGGACCGCTCTATCCGGGGAGCTGTTTTTT. It yields the protein CASSVGTALSGELFF.

In its sample, this clonotype was seen many times. The chain employs TRBV7-9 and TRBJ2-4; 8 positions match TRBD2. Germline trimming cut 5 bases from V and 2 bases from J; bases unmatched to any gene: 11. Germline V gene data show CDR1 as SEHNR and CDR2 as FQNEAQ (reference sequence). This CDR3 region has 17 residues. Written as DNA, the CDR3 is TGTGCCAGCAGCCCCATGGGGAGCGGGAGAACCAAAAACATTCAGTACTTC. It yields the protein CASSPMGSGRTKNIQYF.

The chain joins TRBV7-9 to TRBJ2-1; 11 nucleotides agree with TRBD2. The CDR3 loop spans 17 amino acids. After removal of 3 bases from V and 8 bases from J, the junction contained 12 bases not matched to a gene. Germline V gene lookup returns CDR1 SEHNR and CDR2 FQNEAQ (reference sequence). CDR3: CASSFETSGNIYDEQFF. In nucleotides, the CDR3 is TGTGCCAGCAGCTTCGAGACTAGCGGGAATATTTATGATGAGCAGTTCTTC.

At least ten counts were recorded for this clonotype. J is TRBJ1-1 and V is TRBV12-3 or TRBV12-4, with a tentative D call TRBD1 (5 bases). The CDR3 spans 16 residues. Deletions cut 2 bases from V and 1 base from J, with 14 bases between. Here the CDR3 DNA reads TGTGCCAGCAGTTTATGGGGACCGGGAGGGAACACTGAAGCTTTCTTT. Its translation: CASSLWGPGGNTEAFF.

The V gene is TRBV14, the J gene TRBJ2-1; D is uncertain. This CDR3 is built from 12 residues. CDR1 is SGHDN, CDR2 FVKESK, per germline. V lost 0 bases and J 9 bases, leaving 6 bases between the germline ends. CDR3: CASSQDFSEQFF. Here the CDR3 DNA reads TGTGCCAGCAGCCAAGACTTTAGTGAGCAGTTCTTC.

This clonotype has at least ten counts. The rearrangement uses TRBV12-3 or TRBV12-4 and TRBJ2-7; 8 nucleotides match TRBD2. This CDR3 comprises 14 residues. V trimming: 6 bases; J trimming: 1 base; junction bases outside the gene matches: 5. CDR3 loop: CASRSGRGSYEQYF. The CDR3 coding sequence is TGTGCCAGCAGGAGCGGGAGAGGGTCCTACGAGCAGTACTTC.

The gene calls are TRBV6-1 and TRBJ2-3; 7 bases match TRBD2. The CDR3 has 16 amino acids. From germline, CDR1 is MNHNS and CDR2 SASEGT. The trim removed 2 bases at V and 4 bases at J, leaving 9 bases unmatched. CDR3 bases: TGTGCCAGCAGTGAACAGCGGGGCGTTGGTTCAGATACGCAGTATTTT. It is translated as CASSEQRGVGSDTQYF.

This clonotype showed up many times. The genes are TRBV20-1 and TRBJ2-7; 10 bases are a match to TRBD2. The germline V gene has CDR1 DFQATT and CDR2 SNEGSKA (reference sequence). The junction had 7 bases not matched to a gene; V was cut back by 5 bases and J by 0 bases. The CDR3 runs 15 residues. CDR3 sequence (DNA): TGCAGTGCTGAAGATAGCGGGAGGAGCTCCTACGAGCAGTACTTC. Translation gives CSAEDSGRSSYEQYF.

This clonotype was recorded many times. This chain uses TRBV5-1 with TRBJ2-1, with 9 bases aligning to TRBD2. Germline V lookup: CDR1 SGHRS, CDR2 YFSETQ. J gave up 12 bases and V 2 bases, and 9 bases lay outside the gene matches. The CDR3 is made up of 14 amino acids. This CDR3 reads CASSFASGDGGQFF. The DNA of the CDR3 is TGCGCCAGCAGCTTTGCTAGCGGGGACGGTGGGCAGTTCTTC.

As for this clonotype: A much bigger clone sits one base away, suggesting this may be a read error. The chain links TRBV9 to TRBJ2-5; D is perhaps TRBD2 (6 bases). From germline, CDR1 is SGDLS and CDR2 YYNGEE. There are 16 residues in the CDR3. The CDR3 region has the DNA TGTGCCAGCAGCGTAGAGGCAGGGAGGTCGTTGGAGACCCGGTACTTC. Its protein product is CASSVEAGRSLETRYF.

Regarding this clonotype: A far bigger clonotype differs at one base, so this is likely a read error. The chain links TRBV9 to TRBJ2-5, with 8 bases matching TRBD1. Germline trimming cut 2 bases from V and 3 bases from J; bases unmatched to any gene: 0. Germline CDR1 and CDR2: SGDLS and YYNGEE. The CDR3 sequence is 13 residues long. The CDR3 reads CASSVGQEETQYF. CDR3 bases: TGTGCCAGCAGCGTGGGACAGGAAGAGACCCAGTACTTC.